The clone carrying this T cell receptor (beta chain) was recorded a few times. Trimming took 3 bases from V and 0 from J, leaving 9 bases between them. Germline assignment: CDR1 LNHDA and CDR2 SQIVND (reference sequence). The CDR3 runs to 15 residues. The data were produced by immunoSEQ multiplex PCR, yet TCRdb's version contains in-frame clones alone and is incomplete. The sample has under 200,000 clones; approximately 92% are singletons. This sample is part of a study of T cell responses to AZD1222 COVID-19 vaccine. Sequenced material: peripheral blood, taken on day 0 of AZD1222 vaccination. The clonotype originates from an adult in good health. The genes are TRBV19 and TRBJ1-5; D is undetermined. As DNA, the CDR3 is TGTGCCAGTAGTATGGTCCTGTATAGCAATCAGCCCCAGCATTTT. As protein: CASSMVLYSNQPQHF.